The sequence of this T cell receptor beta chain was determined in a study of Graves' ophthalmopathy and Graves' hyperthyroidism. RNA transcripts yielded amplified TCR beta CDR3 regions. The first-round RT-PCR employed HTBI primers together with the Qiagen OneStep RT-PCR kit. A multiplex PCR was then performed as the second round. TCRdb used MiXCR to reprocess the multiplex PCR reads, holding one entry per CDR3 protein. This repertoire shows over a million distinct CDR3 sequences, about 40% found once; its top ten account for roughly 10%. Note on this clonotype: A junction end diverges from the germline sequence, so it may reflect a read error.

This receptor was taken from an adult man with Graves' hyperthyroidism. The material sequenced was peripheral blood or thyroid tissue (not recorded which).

The CDR3 nucleotides are TGTGCCAGCAGTGAAGGAGGAGACACTGAAGCTTTC. This translates into CASSEGGDTEAF. J is TRBJ2-6 and V is TRBV2; D uncertain. The CDR3 sequence is 12 residues long. Germline V gene data show CDR1 as SNHLY and CDR2 as FYNNEI.